This T cell receptor beta chain was identified in a study of shared clonotypes between healthy human individuals. General study points: Compared with memory subsets, naive subsets generally had larger estimated richness.

In the naive CD8 group, cells lacked CD45RO and were positively selected for CCR7, so terminally differentiated effector memory CD45RA+ cells were left out. Sequencing was performed with immunoSEQ multiplex PCR; in TCRdb, only in-frame clones are kept and a portion is missing. The sample carries 800,000 to 950,000 clones, 96% recorded once. CDR1 is SQVTM and CDR2 is ANQGSEA in the germline V gene. The CDR3 has 11 amino acids. With 2 bases removed from V and 5 bases from J, the gap between germline ends came to 6 bases. Notes on this clone: As yet, its antigen is unknown.

Sequenced material: naive CD8+ T cells sorted from blood. The TCR comes from a man under 40 in good health. The chain employs TRBV29-1 and TRBJ1-1, with D hard to call. CDR3 in amino acids: CSVEWTTEAFF. The CDR3 region has the DNA TGCAGCGTTGAATGGACGACTGAAGCTTTCTTT.